The clone carrying this T cell receptor beta chain was seen only a few times. The antigen is undetermined. The record originates from a study of cytomegalovirus exposure and HLA in healthy donors. For the study at large: Earlier findings included nearly 120 million unique TCR beta sequences obtained from 150 million to 200 million T cells. Findings and caveats of the study: Later analysis associated a missense DCLRE1C variant with TCR beta V- and J-gene trimming. There were a few CMV-associated chains whose specificity for CMV antigens was confirmed in vitro.

In the PCR, 60 Vbeta and 13 Jbeta primers were used. The table came from immunoSEQ multiplex PCR; TCRdb's copy has only in-frame clones and leaves some out. The table records about 150,000 clones, around 79% of them present only once. V trimming: 3 bases; J trimming: 5 bases; junction bases outside the gene matches: 8. The CDR3 runs 15 residues. Germline CDR1 and CDR2: SNHLY and FYNNEI. Specimen: PBMCs. The chain is built from TRBV2 and TRBJ2-5, with 8 bases lining up with TRBD1. This TCR was recovered from a human donor in good health. The CDR3 coding sequence is TGTGCCAGCAGTGATAGGACAGGGCTTTGGGAGACCCAGTACTTC. This codes for CASSDRTGLWETQYF. Full variable domain (rest looked up from reference TRBV2 and TRBJ2-5): EPEVTQTPSHQVTQMGQEVILRCVPISNHLYFYWYRQILGQKVEFLVSFYNNEISEKSEIFDDQFSVERPDGSNFTLKIRSTKLEDSAMYFCASSDRTGLWETQYFGPGTRLLVL.